This entry features one TCR beta chain sequence. Its target is unknown. Libraries were prepared by immunoSEQ multiplex PCR; TCRdb keeps only in-frame clonotypes and omits some of them. This table has around 180,000 clones, about 88% appearing once. The data are from a study of radiation and T cells in renal cell carcinoma. General study results and limits: Baseline intratumoral clonotype presence is unknown without pretreatment biopsies. Top tumor clonotypes rose in blood 2 weeks post-radiation, then contracted.

As for time point: blood 4 weeks post-SBRT, at nephrectomy. Treatment of the sample: 15 Gy SBRT to primary tumor, nephrectomy 4 weeks later. Nephrectomy followed 15 Gy stereotactic body radiation by 4 weeks. The patient's renal cell carcinoma had clear cell pathology. V was clipped by 6 bases and J by 2 bases; unmatched bases: 6. CDR1 is LGHNT and CDR2 is FRNRAP in the germline V gene. The CDR3 sequence is 14 residues long. The chain couples TRBV12-5 to TRBJ2-5; 7 bases agree with TRBD1. This TCR was sampled from a woman in her 50s with renal cell carcinoma. Specimen: blood, collected from a patient whose treatment included radiotherapy and nephrectomy. This chain's CDR3 is CASGRGRGQETQYF. DNA for the CDR3: TGTGCTAGTGGACGTGGCAGGGGGCAAGAGACCCAGTACTTC.